The T cell receptor beta chain under discussion was sequenced for a study of T-cell memory formation after mild COVID-19 (dated by TCRdb to the early 2020s). In the study overall: TCR sequence clusters from the two donors were largely donor specific. In two donors, T-cell clones that expanded and contracted after mild COVID-19 were followed by sequencing TCRalpha and TCRbeta repertoires longitudinally. The cohort comprised two young, previously healthy adult volunteers, one female and one male. On the study overall, not on this receptor specifically: Whether the second-wave clones peaking on day 37 were SARS-CoV-2 specific was not confirmed. Clones that contracted from day 15 to 85 showed balanced CD4/CD8 phenotypes, whereas a second wave of clones that expanded from day 15 to 37 leaned towards CD4+. Contracting CD4+ clones turned up mainly in the CM and EM memory subsets, whereas EMRA was where CD8+ clones were enriched. Some responding clones were found in pre-infection memory, which suggests that pre-existing cross-reactive memory T cells took part in the SARS-CoV-2 response. The study included only a couple of mild cases, and larger cohorts that include severe cases with pre-infection samples were judged to be necessary.

As regards this clonotype: Its cognate antigen has yet to be identified. The record has no base qualities; no much larger clone is one base away.

Ficoll-Paque density gradient centrifugation was the method used to isolate PBMCs. Sequencing relied on an Illumina NovaSeq 6000. Using 5'RACE with constant-segment primers, TCRalpha and TCRbeta cDNA libraries were constructed, with sample barcodes and unique molecular identifiers added in the process. Trizol reagent was used to extract RNA from every sample. The libraries were amplified in two PCR steps, and the second step added a second sample barcode and Illumina TruSeq adapters. Libraries were sequenced on an Illumina NovaSeq with 2 x 150 bp paired-end reads. The authors processed their data as follows. Reads were demultiplexed and collapsed into UMI-guided consensus sequences with migec v1.2.7. Using mixcr v2.1.11, UMI consensuses were aligned to TRA and TRB V and J templates and then assembled into clonotypes. Expanded or contracted clonotypes were those called significant by both edgeR and NoisET, with noise models trained on biological replicates. For edgeR calls, the cutoffs were a false discovery rate-adjusted p below 0.01 and a log2 fold-change threshold of 1. As an exploratory analysis of dynamics, PCA with hierarchical clustering was applied to max-normalized trajectories of the 1000 most abundant clonotypes. Each responding clone was given a CD4 or CD8 phenotype based on the CD4+ and CD8+ repertoires, which had been sequenced separately. TCRdb cleaned the public reads at Q25 with fastp, built clones with MiXCR and kept in-frame beta chains. Identical CDR3 protein sequences are pooled into one entry, listed with their most common genes and DNA. These V and J calls originate from TCRdb's pipeline instead of the authors' own analysis. This sample holds tens of thousands of distinct CDR3 sequences; about 23% were observed only once. Over 40% of the sample comes from the top ten.

From its cysteine to its phenylalanine, the CDR3 spans 16 amino acids. Only the CDR3 region is kept as DNA, spanning 48 bases read in frame from base 1. As encoded in the germline V gene, CDR1 is SNHLY while CDR2 is FYNNEI. V gives up 5 bases and J gives up 0 bases, and the segment between their germline ends measures 11 bases. The sequence was obtained from a man aged 18 to 29 who had mild COVID-19 (a few samples of this study predate the infection). The sample titles of this study are shuffled in the database, so cell type and time point are left out; the donor was told from shared clones. The sequenced sample consisted of PBMCs or a T cell subset sorted from them (not recorded which). The chain employs TRBV2 and TRBJ2-6; no D gene can be assigned with confidence. The CDR3 in this case is CASSPSINSGANVLTF. The DNA sequence is as follows: TGTGCCAGCAGTCCTTCAATTAACTCTGGGGCCAACGTCCTGACTTTC. This CDR3, with the reference TRBV2 and TRBJ2-6 proteins standing in past its ends, gives the full variable domain EPEVTQTPSHQVTQMGQEVILRCVPISNHLYFYWYRQILGQKVEFLVSFYNNEISEKSEIFDDQFSVERPDGSNFTLKIRSTKLEDSAMYFCASSPSINSGANVLTFGAGSRLTVL.